This entry lists 29 T cell receptor beta chains sequenced from one sample in a study of identical twins. TCRdb processed the 5' RACE reads anew with MiXCR; each CDR3 protein has one entry. Of fewer than 900,000 distinct CDR3 sequences in the sample, approximately 21% were seen once. This sample also belongs to another study, concerning T cells expressing NK-cell markers.

The specimen was PBMCs. The receptors here all came from a woman younger than 30 in good health.

The J gene is TRBJ2-7, the V gene TRBV29-1, with 7 bases aligning to TRBD1. The CDR3 contains 13 residues. After removal of 2 bases from V and 5 bases from J, the junction contained 6 bases not matched to a gene. Germline CDR1 SQVTM, CDR2 ANQGSEA. This CDR3 is CSVETGVKDEQYF. CDR3 sequence (DNA): TGCAGCGTTGAAACAGGGGTAAAGGACGAGCAGTACTTC.

This clonotype has a count of ten or more. This chain links TRBV10-3 with TRBJ2-1; 7 nucleotides agree with TRBD2. Trimming removed 0 bases from V and 10 bases from J; junction bases left unmatched: 6. This CDR3 has 14 residues. Germline V CDR1 and CDR2: ENHRY, SYGVKD. The CDR3 nucleotides are TGTGCCATCAGTGAGTCGACTAGCCGGGGGGAGCAGTTCTTC. Translation: CAISESTSRGEQFF.

The V gene is TRBV10-3, the J gene TRBJ2-5, with 9 bases lining up with TRBD1. V shed 4 bases, J shed 4 bases, and the junction held 7 bases outside the gene matches. CDR1 and CDR2 (germline): ENHRY, SYGVKD. This CDR3 spans 15 amino acids. Here the CDR3 reads CAISARQGVGETQYF. CDR3 DNA: TGTGCCATCAGTGCGCGACAGGGGGTAGGAGAGACCCAGTACTTC.

This clonotype came up many times. The CDR3 DNA reads TGCAGTGCTAGTAAGAACACTGAAGCTTTCTTT. Translation: CSASKNTEAFF. The chain is built from TRBV20-1 and TRBJ1-1, with D hard to call. Trimming shortened V by 3 bases and J by 1 base, and 3 bases separated the two germline ends. The CDR3 runs 11 residues. Per germline, CDR1 DFQATT and CDR2 SNEGSKA (reference sequence).

This clonotype is a singleton in its sample. The V gene is TRBV5-1, the J gene TRBJ2-4, with no clear D. V was cut by 5 bases and J by 6 bases, with 12 bases left in between. This CDR3 region has 13 residues. Germline V gives CDR1 SGHRS, CDR2 YFSETQ. CDR3 in amino acids: CASSPGRPNIQYF. The CDR3 region has the DNA TGCGCCAGCAGTCCGGGCCGCCCAAACATTCAGTACTTC.

The chain has TRBV20-1 and TRBJ2-7; weak D call: TRBD1 (6 bases). The CDR3 runs 15 residues. Germline assignment: CDR1 DFQATT and CDR2 SNEGSKA (reference sequence). Trimming took off 0 bases at V and 9 bases at J, with 21 bases between the two ends. The DNA for the CDR3 is TGCAGTGCTAGAGAGGGGGCAGGGCGGCAAGGGGCGCAGTACTTC. It yields the protein CSAREGAGRQGAQYF.

The chain combines TRBV5-6 with TRBJ2-1; TRBD2 matches at 13 bases. Trimming at V came to 4 bases and at J to 6 bases, leaving 4 bases not matched to a gene. CDR1 and CDR2 from the germline V gene are SGHDT and YYEEEE. This CDR3 spans 15 amino acids. This chain's CDR3 is CASSVGLAGANEQFF. In DNA, the CDR3 is TGTGCCAGCAGCGTCGGACTAGCGGGAGCCAATGAGCAGTTCTTC.

This clonotype came up many times. The chain uses TRBV7-2 and TRBJ2-7, with TRBD2 identical over 10 bases. The CDR3 runs to 13 residues. V dropped 6 bases and J dropped 3; count of bases not matched to a gene: 2. Germline V gives CDR1 SGHTA, CDR2 FQGNSA. CDR3 in amino acids: CASSLAGDYEQYF. CDR3 bases: TGTGCCAGCAGTCTAGCGGGAGACTACGAGCAGTACTTC. The full variable domain, rest sourced from reference TRBV7-2 and TRBJ2-7, is GAGVSQSPSNKVTEKGKDVELRCDPISGHTALYWYRQSLGQGLEFLIYFQGNSAPDKSGLPSDRFSAERTGGSVSTLTIQRTQQEDSAVYLCASSLAGDYEQYFGPGTRLTVT.

The chain carries TRBV4-3 and TRBJ2-4, with 15 nucleotides matching TRBD2. This CDR3 is built from 19 residues. J was trimmed by 6 bases and V by 1 base; bases with no gene match: 10. Per the germline V gene, CDR1 is LGHNA and CDR2 is YSLEER. CDR3 residues: CASSQGPGLAGGSGNIQYF. The CDR3, as DNA: TGCGCCAGCAGCCAAGGGCCCGGACTAGCGGGAGGGTCCGGAAACATTCAGTACTTC.

The chain recombines TRBV4-1 with TRBJ2-5; the match to TRBD2 covers 7 bases. Germline V CDR1 and CDR2: MGHRA, YSYEKL. V was clipped by 4 bases and J by 10 bases; unmatched bases: 18. The CDR3 is 16 residues long. For the CDR3, the DNA is TGCGCCAGCAGCCGAGGACCGGGACTAACTAAGAGAGGCCAGTACTTC. Protein sequence: CASSRGPGLTKRGQYF.

The gene calls are TRBV10-3 and TRBJ2-1, with D unclear. Germline CDR1 ENHRY, CDR2 SYGVKD. The V end lost 3 bases, the J end lost 6 bases, and 15 bases lay between the germline ends. The CDR3 contains 15 residues. As DNA, the CDR3 is TGTGCCATCAGTGAAAGTGCAAGGCTAATCAATGAGCAGTTCTTC. This encodes CAISESARLINEQFF.

This clonotype was observed a few times. The V and J genes are TRBV12-3 or TRBV12-4 and TRBJ1-4, with TRBD1 identical over 8 bases. V was pared by 7 bases and J by 8 bases, with 9 bases of the junction left unmatched. The length of the CDR3 is 14 residues. For the CDR3, the DNA is TGTGCCAGCACCCATCGGACAGGGAGCGAAAAACTGTTTTTT. This translates into CASTHRTGSEKLFF.

This clonotype was picked up many times. The rearrangement links TRBV12-3 or TRBV12-4 to TRBJ2-1; D assignment may be TRBD1 or TRBD2 (6 bases each). Between the trimmed V and J ends, which lost 7 bases and 7 bases, there was a span of 20 bases. There are 15 residues in the CDR3. DNA of the CDR3: TGTGCCAGCAATATCAAGGGGGGTAGTTTGAATGAGCAGTTCTTC. This gives the protein CASNIKGGSLNEQFF.

Only a few counts were recorded for this clonotype. V usage is TRBV7-2 and J usage is TRBJ2-2; the match to TRBD2 covers 7 bases. The trim removed 0 bases at V and 1 base at J, leaving 2 bases unmatched. Germline V gene data show CDR1 as SGHTA and CDR2 as FQGNSA. The CDR3 totals 16 residues. Here the CDR3 reads CASSLAGGRNTGELFF. The CDR3 nucleotides are TGTGCCAGCAGCTTAGCCGGCGGGAGGAACACCGGGGAGCTGTTTTTT.

This sequence joins TRBV23-1 and TRBJ2-7; D ambiguous. TRBV23-1 is an open reading frame whose function is uncertain. Trimming pared 6 bases from V and 2 bases from J, leaving 17 bases between. The length of the CDR3 is 15 residues. CDR3 bases: TGCGCCAGCAGCCCTCCGGGTACGAGTCCCTACGAGCAGTACTTC. Its translation: CASSPPGTSPYEQYF.

The V and J genes are TRBV20-1 and TRBJ2-1, with 10 bases identical to TRBD2. The V gene end was trimmed by 7 bases and the J gene end by 4 bases; junction bases not matched to a gene: 7. The germline V gene has CDR1 DFQATT and CDR2 SNEGSKA (reference sequence). The CDR3 consists of 14 residues. CDR3 sequence (DNA): TGCAGTGGGACTAGCGGAGACGATTACAATGAGCAGTTCTTC. This gives the protein CSGTSGDDYNEQFF.

This clonotype was counted a few times. The chain combines TRBV5-1 with TRBJ2-7, with 8 bases identical to TRBD1. CDR1 is SGHRS, CDR2 YFSETQ, per germline. With 4 bases clipped from V and 5 bases from J, the junction kept 11 bases outside the gene matches. CDR3 length equals 15 residues. CDR3 region: CASSTQGGIPDEQYF. In DNA form, the CDR3 reads TGCGCCAGCAGCACACAGGGGGGTATCCCGGACGAGCAGTACTTC.

The chain is built from TRBV5-5 and TRBJ1-2; no reliable D call. V was cut by 3 bases and J by 2 bases, with 11 bases left in between. From germline, CDR1 is SGHKS and CDR2 YYEKEE (reference sequence). The CDR3 sequence is 14 residues long. CDR3 sequence (DNA): TGTGCCAGCAGCTGGGAGACATCGAACTATGGCTACACCTTC. Protein product: CASSWETSNYGYTF.

CDR3 amino acids: CSALLAAQETQYF. The CDR3 coding sequence is TGCAGTGCGTTACTAGCGGCACAAGAGACCCAGTACTTC. The rearrangement links TRBV20-1 to TRBJ2-5; 8 positions match TRBD2. The J segment lost 2 bases and the V segment lost 6 bases, leaving 5 bases of the junction unmatched. Germline V CDR1 and CDR2: DFQATT, SNEGSKA (reference sequence). This CDR3 is built from 13 residues.

The chain couples TRBV10-3 to TRBJ2-7, with D perhaps being TRBD1 or TRBD2 (6 bases each). Germline assignment: CDR1 ENHRY and CDR2 SYGVKD. This CDR3 contains 11 residues. The V gene lost 4 bases and the J gene lost 9 bases, with 10 bases spanning the gap. The DNA for the CDR3 is TGTGCCATCAGTGGACTAGGGGGGCAGTACTTC. It yields the protein CAISGLGGQYF.

This clonotype was counted a few times. The V gene is TRBV20-1, the J gene TRBJ2-3, with D unresolved. In germline, CDR1 is DFQATT, CDR2 SNEGSKA (reference sequence). The CDR3 contains 15 residues. V was pared by 3 bases and J by 0 bases, with 13 bases between. The CDR3 nucleotides are TGCAGTGCTAGGCTGCCCTACCCTAGCACAGATACGCAGTATTTT. Translated, it gives CSARLPYPSTDTQYF.

This clonotype was picked up a small number of times. The J gene is TRBJ2-3, the V gene TRBV6-2 or TRBV6-3; 8 bases match TRBD2. Germline loops: CDR1 MNHEY, CDR2 SVGEGT. This CDR3 has 18 residues. Trimming took 6 bases from V and 1 from J; bases not matched to a gene: 15. Here the CDR3 reads CASSQNGRAFWGTDTQYF. The CDR3, as DNA: TGTGCCAGCAGCCAGAACGGGAGGGCCTTTTGGGGCACAGATACGCAGTATTTT.

The gene calls are TRBV12-3 or TRBV12-4 and TRBJ2-5; 10 bases align to TRBD1. V shed 6 bases and J 3 bases; nucleotides not matched to a gene: 7. This CDR3 has 15 amino acids. CDR3 amino acids: CASSQGQGFEETQYF. The CDR3 DNA reads as TGTGCCAGCAGCCAGGGACAGGGGTTCGAAGAGACCCAGTACTTC.

In its sample, this clonotype was seen a few times. V gene TRBV12-3 or TRBV12-4 combines with J gene TRBJ1-1, with a possible D match to TRBD1 (5 bases). Between the trimmed V and J ends, which lost 4 bases and 4 bases, there was a span of 16 bases. The CDR3 loop spans 15 amino acids. Here the CDR3 reads CASSSPGGGVTEAFF. In DNA form, the CDR3 reads TGTGCCAGCAGTTCCCCGGGTGGAGGGGTCACTGAAGCTTTCTTT.

The CDR3 bases are TGTGCCTGGAGGCTCGGGAATGAGCAGTTCTTC. Encoded protein: CAWRLGNEQFF. The gene calls are TRBV30 and TRBJ2-1; D not certain. This CDR3 comprises 11 residues. V was cut by 3 bases and J by 7 bases, with 7 bases left in between. The germline V gene encodes CDR1 GTSNPN and CDR2 SVGIG (reference sequence).

The table lists this clonotype with a few counts. The chain combines TRBV20-1 with TRBJ1-1; 9 bases line up with TRBD1. The V segment lost 6 bases and the J segment 0 bases; nucleotides outside the gene matches: 5. The CDR3 has 14 amino acids. Per the germline V gene, CDR1 is DFQATT and CDR2 is SNEGSKA (reference sequence). The CDR3 reads CSAFRTGVNTEAFF. For the CDR3, the DNA is TGCAGTGCGTTCCGGACAGGGGTGAACACTGAAGCTTTCTTT.

This clonotype occurred many times. This chain joins TRBV20-1 and TRBJ1-2; D gene ambiguous. Per germline, CDR1 DFQATT and CDR2 SNEGSKA (reference sequence). This CDR3 region has 14 residues. Trimming took 3 bases from V and 4 from J, leaving 15 bases between them. The CDR3 DNA reads TGCAGTGCTAGTGAGGACCAAGACCTCTATGGCTACACCTTC. Translation gives CSASEDQDLYGYTF.

This clonotype was counted only a few times. The rearrangement joins TRBV20-1 to TRBJ1-5; D is uncertain. The V gene's germline CDR1 is DFQATT and CDR2 SNEGSKA (reference sequence). The CDR3 extends over 16 amino acids. The V gene lost 3 bases and the J gene lost 5 bases, with 20 bases spanning the gap. CDR3 sequence (DNA): TGCAGTGCTAGTTTCCCCTCCGGTTTCCTCCATCAGCCCCAGCATTTT. Translated, it gives CSASFPSGFLHQPQHF.

This clonotype was counted between two and nine times. The genes are TRBV9 and TRBJ2-2; no reliable D call. The CDR3 spans 16 residues. V lost 4 bases and J lost 2, with 15 bases in between. CDR1 is SGDLS, CDR2 YYNGEE, per germline. CDR3 protein: CASSPSNSVNTGELFF. The CDR3 DNA reads as TGTGCCAGCAGCCCCAGCAATTCAGTCAACACCGGGGAGCTGTTTTTT.